This T cell receptor beta chain came from a study of blood T cell repertoires in COVID-19. Study at large: Italy, Spain and the United States were the sources of the convalescent and acute COVID-19 samples.

In the original processing: Nucleated cell number was recorded as an estimate derived from reference gene primer amplification. Libraries were prepared by immunoSEQ multiplex PCR; TCRdb keeps only in-frame clonotypes and omits some of them. That table supplies the V and J calls and clone size; D and trimming were determined from the DNA. The table has about 220,000 clones, around 84% seen once. Trimming left V 7 bases short and J 2 bases short, with 11 bases between. This CDR3 is 13 amino acids long. The genes are TRBV12-3 or TRBV12-4 and TRBJ1-1; no definite D call. This clonotype originated in a man younger than 45 with active or convalescent COVID-19. The specimen was peripheral blood. CDR3 nucleotides: TGTGCCAGCACCTATTCGAGTAACACTGAAGCTTTCTTT. Its protein is CASTYSSNTEAFF.